The present T cell receptor beta chain was sequenced within a study of blood T cell repertoires in COVID-19. Study-level information: The samples span acute and convalescent COVID-19 from the United States, Italy and Spain. T cells, B-cell-depleted T cells, or PBMCs provided the cDNA or gDNA that served as material.

V was pared by 4 bases and J by 3 bases, with 5 bases of the junction left unmatched. CDR1 and CDR2 from the germline V gene are MNHNY and SVGAGI (reference sequence). The CDR3 sequence is 14 residues long. As handled by the study authors: Using reference gene primer amplification, nucleated cell counts were estimated. The assay was immunoSEQ multiplex PCR, and TCRdb's table has in-frame clones only and misses some. For V, J and clone size, that table is used; D and trimming come from the DNA. In the table there are around 28,000 clones, approximately 92% of which are singletons. Sequenced: peripheral blood. The source of this sequence is a man of 80 years or more with acute or convalescent COVID-19. The V call is TRBV6-6, the J call TRBJ1-2, with 7 bases identical to TRBD1. CDR3 nucleotides: TGTGCCAGCAGTTTAACAACAGGGGACTATGGCTACACCTTC. It codes for CASSLTTGDYGYTF.